The next 15 T cell receptor beta chains were all read from a single sample in a study of blood T cell repertoires in COVID-19. Produced via immunoSEQ multiplex PCR; TCRdb's table is partial and in-frame only. Of fewer than 100,000 clones listed, about 85% are singletons. The sample was peripheral blood. Receptors were obtained from a man in his sixties with acute or convalescent COVID-19.

The chain couples TRBV15 to TRBJ2-2; 10 bases align to TRBD1. The CDR3 loop spans 18 amino acids. After removal of 0 bases from V and 3 bases from J, the junction contained 7 bases not matched to a gene. The germline V gene encodes CDR1 LNHNV and CDR2 YYDKDF (reference sequence). The CDR3 region has the DNA TGTGCCACCAGCAGAGATCTTGGGACAGGGGAAGACACCGGGGAGCTGTTTTTT. Protein: CATSRDLGTGEDTGELFF. Full variable domain (outside the CDR3, taken from reference TRBV15 and TRBJ2-2): DAMVIQNPRYQVTQFGKPVTLSCSQTLNHNVMYWYQQKSSQAPKLLFHYYDKDFNNEADTPDNFQSRRPNTSFCFLDIRSPGLGDTAMYLCATSRDLGTGEDTGELFFGEGSRLTVL.

The chain has TRBV10-3 and TRBJ1-2; D not resolved. The CDR3 sequence is 15 residues long. The V end lost 0 bases, the J end lost 3 bases, and 11 bases lay between the germline ends. The germline gives CDR1 ENHRY, CDR2 SYGVKD. CDR3 nucleotides: TGTGCCATCAGTGAGTCGAGGCCAGAAGACTATGGCTACACCTTC. Translated: CAISESRPEDYGYTF.

The chain recombines TRBV7-6 with TRBJ2-3; the match to TRBD2 covers 12 bases. This CDR3 has 16 residues. V lost 4 bases to trimming and J lost 3 bases; unmatched junction nucleotides: 5. CDR1 is SGHVS and CDR2 is FNYEAQ in the germline V gene. The DNA for the CDR3 is TGTGCCAGCAGCTCCGTCGGACTAGCGGGGACAGATACGCAGTATTTT. Translation: CASSSVGLAGTDTQYF. The full variable domain, with the rest looked up from reference TRBV7-6 and TRBJ2-3, is GAGVSQSPRYKVTKRGQDVALRCDPISGHVSLYWYRQALGQGPEFLTYFNYEAQQDKSGLPNDRFSAERPEGSISTLTIQRTEQRDSAMYRCASSSVGLAGTDTQYFGPGTRLTVL.

The V call is TRBV4-1, the J call TRBJ1-5; TRBD1 might be the D (6 bases). The CDR3 loop spans 15 amino acids. Deletions cut 2 bases from V and 0 bases from J, with 8 bases between. Germline assignment: CDR1 MGHRA and CDR2 YSYEKL. CDR3 DNA sequence: TGCGCCAGCAGCCAACAGGGGTATAGCAATCAGCCCCAGCATTTT. This gives the protein CASSQQGYSNQPQHF.

This clone was detected only a few times. V is TRBV6-5 and J is TRBJ2-3; the match to TRBD1 covers 10 bases. This CDR3 spans 15 amino acids. Germline trimming cut 6 bases from V and 3 bases from J; bases unmatched to any gene: 6. CDR1 MNHEY and CDR2 SVGAGI come from the germline V gene. CDR3 bases: TGTGCCAGCAGGACAGGGGGCTTAGGGACAGATACGCAGTATTTT. It encodes CASRTGGLGTDTQYF.

The chain uses TRBV3-1 (or the pseudogene TRBV3-2) and TRBJ2-2; 9 bases are a match to TRBD1. CDR3 length equals 14 residues. Trimming cost V 6 bases and J 6 bases; bases outside gene matches: 5. The germline CDR1 and CDR2 sequences are LGHDT and YNNKEL (reference sequence). CDR3 bases: TGTGCCAGCAGGGGACAGGGTACGTCCGGGGAGCTGTTTTTT. This sequence encodes CASRGQGTSGELFF.

The gene calls are TRBV5-1 and TRBJ2-1, with unresolved D. V was trimmed by 3 bases and J by 4 bases, leaving 2 bases between them. CDR3 size: 11 residues. From germline, CDR1 is SGHRS and CDR2 YFSETQ. The CDR3 region is CASSSYNEQFF. The DNA of the CDR3 is TGCGCCAGCAGCTCATACAATGAGCAGTTCTTC.

The rearrangement uses TRBV29-1 and TRBJ2-2; D gene unclear. This CDR3 has 14 amino acids. V was shortened by 3 bases and J by 2 bases, with 10 bases between the two germline ends. Germline CDR1 reads SQVTM; CDR2 reads ANQGSEA. The CDR3 is CSVEGLLNTGELFF. In DNA form, the CDR3 reads TGCAGCGTTGAGGGCCTTTTAAACACCGGGGAGCTGTTTTTT.

The chain combines TRBV11-3 with TRBJ1-1; no clear D. This CDR3 is 13 amino acids long. In germline, CDR1 is SGHNT, CDR2 YENEEA. Trimming stripped 5 bases from V and 1 base from J, with 8 bases between. CDR3 region: CASSTRRNTEAFF. In DNA, the CDR3 is TGTGCCAGCAGCACGCGAAGGAACACTGAAGCTTTCTTT.

The chain uses TRBV5-6 and TRBJ2-1; D not resolved. The CDR3 is 14 amino acids. CDR1 and CDR2 from the germline V gene are SGHDT and YYEEEE. The ends were cut back, 0 bases at V and 0 bases at J, with 4 bases in the middle. The CDR3 nucleotides are TGTGCCAGCAGCTTGGGGAGCTCCTACAATGAGCAGTTCTTC. Its protein product is CASSLGSSYNEQFF. The complete variable domain, with remaining parts taken from reference TRBV5-6 and TRBJ2-1, reads DAGVTQSPTHLIKTRGQQVTLRCSPKSGHDTVSWYQQALGQGPQFIFQYYEEEERQRGNFPDRFSGHQFPNYSSELNVNALLLGDSALYLCASSLGSSYNEQFFGPGTRLTVL.

The chain joins TRBV7-9 to TRBJ2-7; D is unresolved. CDR3 length: 16 amino acids. Germline V CDR1 and CDR2: SEHNR, FQNEAQ (reference sequence). With 5 bases removed from V and 0 bases from J, the gap between germline ends came to 17 bases. The CDR3 region is CASSQWAHPDSYEQYF. CDR3 nucleotide sequence: TGTGCCAGCAGCCAATGGGCCCACCCCGACTCCTACGAGCAGTACTTC.

The chain links TRBV6-5 to TRBJ2-7; 8 bases line up with TRBD1. Germline CDR1 MNHEY, CDR2 SVGAGI. The CDR3 runs to 16 residues. V dropped 0 bases and J dropped 5; count of bases not matched to a gene: 9. In DNA, the CDR3 is TGTGCCAGCAGTTACTCTACAGGACAGGGTGAACACGAGCAGTACTTC. Translated, it gives CASSYSTGQGEHEQYF.

The genes are TRBV28 and TRBJ2-5, with D maybe TRBD1 (5 bases). From germline, CDR1 is MDHEN and CDR2 SYDVKM. The CDR3 is made up of 13 amino acids. Trimming removed 2 bases at V and 3 bases at J, with 7 bases between. As DNA, the CDR3 is TGTGCCAGCAGTTTAGACAGTAAAGAGACCCAGTACTTC. Translation: CASSLDSKETQYF.

The CDR3 loop is CASSQGAFPDTQYF. In DNA, the CDR3 is TGTGCCAGCAGTCAGGGGGCGTTTCCAGATACGCAGTATTTT. The chain links TRBV6-4 to TRBJ2-3; the match to TRBD1 covers 8 bases. CDR1 is MRHNA, CDR2 SNTAGT, per germline. CDR3 size: 14 residues. V shed 5 bases, J shed 4 bases, and the junction held 5 bases outside the gene matches.

The chain couples TRBV29-1 to TRBJ1-5, with D perhaps matching TRBD1 (6 bases). The ends were cut back, 6 bases at V and 6 bases at J, with 18 bases in the middle. The CDR3 extends over 14 amino acids. Germline assignment: CDR1 SQVTM and CDR2 ANQGSEA. As DNA, the CDR3 is TGCAGCGTACTGGCGGGGGGGGCTAGTCAGCCCCAGCATTTT. It specifies CSVLAGGASQPQHF.